This T cell receptor (beta chain) stems from a study of OX40 agonist ivuxolimab in advanced cancers. The sample holds one count of this clone. TCRdb's table, derived via immunoSEQ multiplex PCR, lists solely in-frame clones and lacks some. The sample has approximately 89,000 clones, around 86% seen once. The sequenced sample was CD4+ or CD8+ T cells sorted from blood, obtained in a trial of the OX40 agonist ivuxolimab. This TCR was sampled from an adult with an advanced solid tumor such as melanoma, head and neck, liver or kidney cancer.

CDR3 sequence: CASSEGGRGLGQETQYF. The CDR3 DNA is TGTGCCAGCAGTGAGGGAGGGAGAGGATTGGGGCAAGAGACCCAGTACTTC. The V gene is TRBV2, the J gene TRBJ2-5; TRBD2 agrees at 7 bases. This CDR3 is 17 amino acids long. The germline gives CDR1 SNHLY, CDR2 FYNNEI. Losses at the gene ends were 3 bases for V and 2 bases for J; bases not matched to a gene: 12.